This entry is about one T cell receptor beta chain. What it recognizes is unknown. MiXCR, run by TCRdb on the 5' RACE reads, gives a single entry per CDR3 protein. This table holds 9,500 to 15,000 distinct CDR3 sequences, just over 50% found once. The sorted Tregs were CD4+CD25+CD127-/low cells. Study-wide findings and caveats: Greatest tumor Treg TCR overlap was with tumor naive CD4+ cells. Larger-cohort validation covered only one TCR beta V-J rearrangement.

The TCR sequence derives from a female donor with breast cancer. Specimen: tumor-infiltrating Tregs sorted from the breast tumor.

CDR3 coding DNA: TGTGCCAGCAGCTTAGGGGTGGGCGGTGATTCACCCCTCCACTTT. Translating gives CASSLGVGGDSPLHF. J is TRBJ1-6 and V is TRBV7-8; no clear D gene. This CDR3 has 15 amino acids. Germline V gives CDR1 SGHVS, CDR2 FQNEAQ. Trimming removed 1 base from V and 8 bases from J, with 12 bases in between.